The 11 T cell receptor beta chains presented below share a single source sample, sequenced in a study of blood T cell repertoires in COVID-19. Produced via immunoSEQ multiplex PCR; TCRdb's table is partial and in-frame only. The sample contains 110,000 or so clones, around 88% of which appear only once. The sequencing input was peripheral blood. These TCRs come from a human donor with acute or convalescent COVID-19. The donor label of this sample is uncertain.

This clone was seen a single time. The J gene is TRBJ2-5, the V gene TRBV3-1 (or the pseudogene TRBV3-2); 14 bases are a match to TRBD2. This CDR3 has 18 residues. Germline trimming cut 0 bases from V and 6 bases from J; bases unmatched to any gene: 9. Germline loops: CDR1 LGHDT, CDR2 YNNKEL (reference sequence). CDR3 nucleotides: TGTGCCAGCAGCCAAGATCAGCCCGGACTAGCGGGGGGAAAGACCCAGTACTTC. Translated: CASSQDQPGLAGGKTQYF.

The chain recombines TRBV18 with TRBJ2-5, with D possibly being TRBD1 (6 bases). This CDR3 region has 17 residues. CDR1 and CDR2 (germline): KGHSH, LQKENI. The ends were cut back, 0 bases at V and 4 bases at J, with 18 bases in the middle. The CDR3 DNA follows: TGTGCCAGCTCACCACCGAACAGGGCCGGTTCGGGAGAGACCCAGTACTTC. This sequence encodes CASSPPNRAGSGETQYF. The variable domain in full, with the rest retrieved from reference TRBV18 and TRBJ2-5, is NAGVMQNPRHLVRRRGQEARLRCSPMKGHSHVYWYRQLPEEGLKFMVYLQKENIIDESGMPKERFSAEFPKEGPSILRIQQVVRGDSAAYFCASSPPNRAGSGETQYFGPGTRLLVL.

This chain connects TRBV19 to TRBJ1-2; possibly TRBD1 for D (6 bases). V shed 7 bases and J shed 7 bases, with 25 bases lying between them. The CDR3 has 16 amino acids. CDR1 is LNHDA, CDR2 SQIVND, per germline (reference sequence). The CDR3 sequence: CASTGVPRGALGGYTF. DNA for the CDR3: TGTGCCAGTACAGGGGTCCCCCGGGGCGCGCTAGGTGGCTACACCTTC.

The chain couples TRBV5-6 to TRBJ2-5, with unresolved D. The V gene's germline CDR1 is SGHDT and CDR2 YYEEEE. V shed 3 bases and J shed 5 bases, with 8 bases lying between them. This CDR3 spans 12 amino acids. The CDR3 region is CASSSGQETQYF. CDR3 coding DNA: TGTGCCAGCAGCTCTGGTCAGGAGACCCAGTACTTC.

The CDR3 region has the DNA TGTGCCAGCAGTTACTCCAGCTATAATTCACCCCTCCACTTT. Protein product: CASSYSSYNSPLHF. The chain joins TRBV6-2 or TRBV6-3 to TRBJ1-6; D call uncertain. Trimming shortened V by 0 bases and J by 3 bases, and 3 bases separated the two germline ends. The CDR3 has 14 residues. Germline CDR1 and CDR2: MNHEY and SVGEGT.

The V call is TRBV30, the J call TRBJ1-1; D unresolved. This CDR3 contains 13 residues. Germline V gene lookup returns CDR1 GTSNPN and CDR2 SVGIG (reference sequence). The ends were cut back, 2 bases at V and 6 bases at J, with 13 bases in the middle. The CDR3 DNA reads TGTGCCTGGAGTCGCGAAGGAGACGCTGAAGCTTTCTTT. Translating gives CAWSREGDAEAFF.

This clone was seen once. CDR3: CASTQGSFRYGVGTDTQYF. The CDR3 nucleotides are TGTGCCAGTACCCAGGGGTCTTTCAGGTACGGCGTTGGCACAGATACGCAGTATTTT. The chain joins TRBV19 to TRBJ2-3; perhaps TRBD1 as D (6 bases). The CDR3 is made up of 19 amino acids. Germline V lookup: CDR1 LNHDA, CDR2 SQIVND (reference sequence). Trimming took 7 bases from V and 1 from J, leaving 27 bases between them.

The rearrangement uses TRBV20-1 and TRBJ2-7; 8 bases are a match to TRBD2. CDR1 DFQATT and CDR2 SNEGSKA come from the germline V gene (reference sequence). V was clipped by 3 bases and J by 4 bases; unmatched bases: 8. The CDR3 runs to 14 residues. The CDR3 sequence: CSASRPGGAYEQYF. As DNA, the CDR3 is TGCAGTGCTAGTCGCCCCGGGGGGGCGTACGAGCAGTACTTC.

The rearrangement links TRBV15 to TRBJ1-5, with D unclear. Germline CDR1 and CDR2: LNHNV and YYDKDF (reference sequence). This CDR3 has 12 residues. Trimming took off 3 bases at V and 5 bases at J, with 5 bases between the two ends. The DNA for the CDR3 is TGTGCCACCAGCAGGTATGATCAGCCCCAGCATTTT. Translated, it gives CATSRYDQPQHF.

This clone was observed a single time. J is TRBJ1-3 and V is TRBV9; no firm D call. The V gene's germline CDR1 is SGDLS and CDR2 YYNGEE. V was trimmed by 5 bases and J by 1 base, leaving 7 bases between them. This CDR3 contains 13 residues. The CDR3 DNA is TGTGCCAGCAGGTCGGTGTCTGGAAACACCATATATTTT. It encodes CASRSVSGNTIYF.

The chain is built from TRBV28 and TRBJ2-3; 7 positions match TRBD2. After removal of 3 bases from V and 0 bases from J, the junction contained 15 bases not matched to a gene. This CDR3 has 19 amino acids. Germline V gives CDR1 MDHEN, CDR2 SYDVKM. Written as DNA, the CDR3 is TGTGCCAGCAGTTTGACTACCGGGAGGAGAAGTTCTAGCACAGATACGCAGTATTTT. Translated: CASSLTTGRRSSSTDTQYF.